The sample holds many counts of the clone carrying this T cell receptor beta chain. Other nucleotide sequences from this sample produce the same CDR3. The sample belongs to a study of beta chain features in type 1 diabetes. The CDR3 extends over 12 amino acids. V was cut by 1 base and J by 5 bases, with 5 bases left in between. Germline lookup yields CDR1 SGHDN and CDR2 FVKESK. The entirety of the isolated RNA underwent reverse transcription, so expressed TCRB transcripts were sequenced. The assay was immunoSEQ multiplex PCR, and TCRdb's table has in-frame clones only and misses some. The table has some 410,000 clones, roughly 11% seen once.

This chain links TRBV14 with TRBJ2-5; D remains ambiguous. This sequence was found in a woman in her late teens or twenties in good health. The sequencing sample was made of naive CD4+ T cells from blood. CDR3 residues: CASSQVRETQYF. CDR3 in DNA: TGTGCCAGCAGCCAAGTCCGCGAGACCCAGTACTTC.